This record looks at one T cell receptor (beta chain) sequence and its context. Its specificity is unknown. The entry originates in a study of cytomegalovirus exposure and HLA in healthy donors. Findings and caveats of the study: Later analysis revealed greater clonal expansion in HLA-associated TCR beta chains than in equally common others. In the analysis, some V segments, TRBV6-2 and TRBV6-3 included, were excluded as indistinguishable.

PCR used 60 Vbeta primers and 13 Jbeta primers. The repertoire was sequenced with immunoSEQ multiplex PCR; TCRdb's copy has only in-frame clones and lacks some. The sample includes about 200,000 clones, 80% to 85% of them seen just once. The ends were cut back, 5 bases at V and 5 bases at J, with 19 bases in the middle. Germline-derived CDR1 and CDR2 are SGHAT and FQNNGV. The CDR3 loop spans 16 amino acids. The chain uses TRBV11-2 and TRBJ1-5; weak D call: TRBD1 (5 bases). Material for sequencing was PBMCs. The source of this sequence is a woman aged 45 to 65 in good health and CMV-seropositive. The CDR3 nucleotides are TGTGCCAGCAGCCCAAGACGAAGGGGCGTGGATCAGCCCCAGCATTTT. Protein product: CASSPRRRGVDQPQHF.